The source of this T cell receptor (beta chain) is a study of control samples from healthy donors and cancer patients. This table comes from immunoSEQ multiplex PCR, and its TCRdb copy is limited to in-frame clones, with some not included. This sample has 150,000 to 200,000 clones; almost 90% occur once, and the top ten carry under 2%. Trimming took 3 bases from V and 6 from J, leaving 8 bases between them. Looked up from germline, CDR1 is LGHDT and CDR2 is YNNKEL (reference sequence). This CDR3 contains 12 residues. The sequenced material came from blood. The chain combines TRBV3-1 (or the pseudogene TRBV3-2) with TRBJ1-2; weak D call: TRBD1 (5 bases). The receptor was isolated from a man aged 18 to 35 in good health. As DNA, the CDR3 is TGTGCCAGCAGCCACCCAGGGCATGGCTACACCTTC. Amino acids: CASSHPGHGYTF.